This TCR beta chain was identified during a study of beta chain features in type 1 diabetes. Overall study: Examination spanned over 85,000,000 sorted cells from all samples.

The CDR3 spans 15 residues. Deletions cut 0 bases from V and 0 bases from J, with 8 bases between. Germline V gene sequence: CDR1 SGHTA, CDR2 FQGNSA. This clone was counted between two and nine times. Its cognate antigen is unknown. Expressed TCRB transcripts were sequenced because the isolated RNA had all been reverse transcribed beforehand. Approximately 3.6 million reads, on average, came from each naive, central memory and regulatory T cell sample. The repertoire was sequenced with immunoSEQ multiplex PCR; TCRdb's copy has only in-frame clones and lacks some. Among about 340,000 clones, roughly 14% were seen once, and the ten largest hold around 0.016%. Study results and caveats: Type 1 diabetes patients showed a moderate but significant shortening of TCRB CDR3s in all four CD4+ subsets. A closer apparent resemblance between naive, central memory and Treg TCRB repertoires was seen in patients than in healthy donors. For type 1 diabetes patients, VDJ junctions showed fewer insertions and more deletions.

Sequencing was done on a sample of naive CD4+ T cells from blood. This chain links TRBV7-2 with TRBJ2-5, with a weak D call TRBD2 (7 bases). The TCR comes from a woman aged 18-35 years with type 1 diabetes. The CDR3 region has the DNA TGTGCCAGCAGCTTAGCGGGGGGGCACCAAGAGACCCAGTACTTC. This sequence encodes CASSLAGGHQETQYF.